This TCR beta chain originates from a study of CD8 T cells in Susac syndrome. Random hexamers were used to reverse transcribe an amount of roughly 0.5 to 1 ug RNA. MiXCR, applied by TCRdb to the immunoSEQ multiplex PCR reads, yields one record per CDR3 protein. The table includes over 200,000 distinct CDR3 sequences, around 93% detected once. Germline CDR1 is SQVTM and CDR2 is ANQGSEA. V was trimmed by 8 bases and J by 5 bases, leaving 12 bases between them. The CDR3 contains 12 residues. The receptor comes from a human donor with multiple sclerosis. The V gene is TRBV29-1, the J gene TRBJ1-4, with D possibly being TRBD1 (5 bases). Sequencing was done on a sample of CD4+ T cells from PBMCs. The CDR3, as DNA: TGCAGCAGTCGGGACTGGAATGAAAAACTGTTTTTT. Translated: CSSRDWNEKLFF. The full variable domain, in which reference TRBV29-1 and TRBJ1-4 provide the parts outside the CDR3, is SAVISQKPSRDICQRGTSLTIQCQVDSQVTMMFWYRQQPGQSLTLIATANQGSEATYESGFVIDKFPISRPNLTFSTLTVSNMSPEDSSIYLCSSRDWNEKLFFGSGTQLSVL.